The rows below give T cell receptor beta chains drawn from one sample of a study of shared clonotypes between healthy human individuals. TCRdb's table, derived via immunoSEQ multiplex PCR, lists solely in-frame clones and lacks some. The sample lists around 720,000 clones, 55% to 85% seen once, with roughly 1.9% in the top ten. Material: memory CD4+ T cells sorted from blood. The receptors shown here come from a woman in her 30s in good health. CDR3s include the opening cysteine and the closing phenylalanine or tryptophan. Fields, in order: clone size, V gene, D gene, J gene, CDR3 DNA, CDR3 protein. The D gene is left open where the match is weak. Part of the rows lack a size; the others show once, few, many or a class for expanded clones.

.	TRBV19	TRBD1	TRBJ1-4	TGTGCCAGTATTCCAGGGGACAGCAATAATGAAAAACTGTTTTTT	CASIPGDSNNEKLFF
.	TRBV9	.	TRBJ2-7	TGTGCCAGCAGCGCCACAGGTCGGCAGAAAGGCGAGCAGTACTTC	CASSATGRQKGEQYF
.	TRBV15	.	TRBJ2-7	TGTGCCACCAGTCCAAATCCAGGGACATTATCCTACGAGCAGTACTTC	CATSPNPGTLSYEQYF
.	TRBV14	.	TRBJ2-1	TGTGCCAGCAGCCCCGGGGGTTGGAGCTCCTACAATGAGCAGTTCTTC	CASSPGGWSSYNEQFF
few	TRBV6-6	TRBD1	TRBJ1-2	TGTGCCAACCCCCCCAGGGGGTCGGGTGGCTACACCTTC	CANPPRGSGGYTF
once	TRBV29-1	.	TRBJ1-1	TGCAGCGTTGGGTGGACGTCGGACACTGAAGCTTTCTTT	CSVGWTSDTEAFF
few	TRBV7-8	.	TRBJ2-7	TGTGCCAGCAGCTTGGCCGGCGGTTCCCGTCGGCAGTACTTC	CASSLAGGSRRQYF
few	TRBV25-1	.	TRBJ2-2	TGTGCCAGCAGTCCCCGAGACCACGGGGAGCTGTTTTTT	CASSPRDHGELFF
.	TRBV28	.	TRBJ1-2	TGTGCCAGCAGTTTGTCCAACTATGGCTACACCTTC	CASSLSNYGYTF
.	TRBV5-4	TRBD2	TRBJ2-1	TGTGCCAGCAGCTACGCCGGGACTAGAAGCTCCTACAATGAGCAGTTCTTC	CASSYAGTRSSYNEQFF
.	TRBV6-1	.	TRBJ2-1	TGTGCCAGCAGTAGCGGGACAGTGCGTGGCAATGAGCAGTTCTTC	CASSSGTVRGNEQFF
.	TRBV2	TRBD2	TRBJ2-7	TGTGCCAGCAGTGAAGCCTTACTAGCGGGAGATGGTTTGAGCTCCTACGAGCAGTACTTC	CASSEALLAGDGLSSYEQYF